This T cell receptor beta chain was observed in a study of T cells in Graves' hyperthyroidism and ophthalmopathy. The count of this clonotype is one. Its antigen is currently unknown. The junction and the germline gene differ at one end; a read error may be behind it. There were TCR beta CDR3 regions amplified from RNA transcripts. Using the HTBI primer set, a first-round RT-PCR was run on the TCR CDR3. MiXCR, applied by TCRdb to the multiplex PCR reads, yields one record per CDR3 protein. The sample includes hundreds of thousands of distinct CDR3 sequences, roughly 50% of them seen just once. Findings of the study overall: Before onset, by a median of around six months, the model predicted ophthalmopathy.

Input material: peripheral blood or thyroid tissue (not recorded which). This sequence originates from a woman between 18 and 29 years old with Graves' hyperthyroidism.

CDR3 sequence: CAASRGTGAAFF. The CDR3 DNA reads TGTGCCGCCAGCAGAGGGACAGGGGCAGCTTTCTTT. This sequence joins TRBV15 and TRBJ1-1, with 10 bases matching TRBD1. The CDR3 loop spans 12 amino acids. Germline-derived CDR1 and CDR2 are LNHNV and YYDKDF (reference sequence).